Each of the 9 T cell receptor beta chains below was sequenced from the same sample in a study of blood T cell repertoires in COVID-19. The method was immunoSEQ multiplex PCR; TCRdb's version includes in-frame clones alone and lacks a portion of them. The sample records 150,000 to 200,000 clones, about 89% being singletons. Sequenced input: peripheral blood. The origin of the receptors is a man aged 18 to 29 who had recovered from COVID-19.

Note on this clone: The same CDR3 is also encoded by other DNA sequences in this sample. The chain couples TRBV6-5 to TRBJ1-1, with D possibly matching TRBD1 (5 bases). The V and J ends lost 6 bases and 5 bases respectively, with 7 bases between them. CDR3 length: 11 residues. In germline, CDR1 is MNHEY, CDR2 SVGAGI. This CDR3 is CASSRGTEAFF. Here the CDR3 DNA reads TGTGCCAGCAGCCGGGGGACTGAAGCTTTCTTT.

The CDR3: CASSSTGGPTEAFF. The CDR3 DNA is TGTGCCAGCAGCTCGACAGGGGGACCCACTGAAGCTTTCTTT. The chain links TRBV7-8 to TRBJ1-1, with TRBD1 matching 9 bases. The germline CDR1 and CDR2 sequences are SGHVS and FQNEAQ. This CDR3 is built from 14 residues. J lost 4 bases, V lost 4 bases, and 4 bases had no gene match.

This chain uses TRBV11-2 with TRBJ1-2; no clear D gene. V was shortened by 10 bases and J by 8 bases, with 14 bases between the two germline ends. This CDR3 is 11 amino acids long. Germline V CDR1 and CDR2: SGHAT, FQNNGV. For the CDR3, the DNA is TGTGCCACCCCGAGAGGGATCGGCTACACCTTC. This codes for CATPRGIGYTF.

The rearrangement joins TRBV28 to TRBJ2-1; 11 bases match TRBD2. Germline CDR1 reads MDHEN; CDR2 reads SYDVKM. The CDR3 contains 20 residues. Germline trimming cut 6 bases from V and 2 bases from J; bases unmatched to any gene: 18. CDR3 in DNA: TGTGCCAGCAGCGACAGAGAGCTAGCGGGAGGTTCCATTACCTACAATGAGCAGTTCTTC. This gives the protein CASSDRELAGGSITYNEQFF.

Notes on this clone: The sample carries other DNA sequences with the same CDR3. CDR3 residues: CASSIGGSYNEQFF. In DNA, the CDR3 is TGTGCCAGTAGTATAGGAGGCTCTTACAATGAGCAGTTCTTC. The V gene is TRBV19, the J gene TRBJ2-1; D is undetermined. CDR1 and CDR2 (germline): LNHDA, SQIVND (reference sequence). This CDR3 has 14 residues. The V end was cut by 1 base, the J end by 4 bases, with 8 bases between.

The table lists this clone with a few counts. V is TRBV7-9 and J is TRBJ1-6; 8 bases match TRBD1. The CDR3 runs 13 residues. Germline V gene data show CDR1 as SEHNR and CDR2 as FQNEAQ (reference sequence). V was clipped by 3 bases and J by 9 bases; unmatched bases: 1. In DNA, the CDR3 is TGTGCCAGCAGCTTCGACAGGGGTTCACCCCTCCACTTT. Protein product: CASSFDRGSPLHF.

The CDR3 nucleotides are TGCAGCGTTGAAGGGACTAGCGGGAGACTTGGTGAGCAGTTCTTC. Translating it yields CSVEGTSGRLGEQFF. This chain connects TRBV29-1 to TRBJ2-1; 13 nucleotides line up with TRBD2. This CDR3 is 15 amino acids long. Germline values: CDR1 SQVTM, CDR2 ANQGSEA. Trimming cost V 1 base and J 9 bases; bases outside gene matches: 6.

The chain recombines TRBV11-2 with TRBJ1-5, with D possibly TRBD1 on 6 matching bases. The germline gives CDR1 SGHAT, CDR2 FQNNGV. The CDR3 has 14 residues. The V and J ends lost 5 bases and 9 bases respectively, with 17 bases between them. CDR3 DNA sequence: TGTGCCAGCAGCCATCTGGACAGCAGGTCGCCCCAGCATTTT. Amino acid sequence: CASSHLDSRSPQHF.

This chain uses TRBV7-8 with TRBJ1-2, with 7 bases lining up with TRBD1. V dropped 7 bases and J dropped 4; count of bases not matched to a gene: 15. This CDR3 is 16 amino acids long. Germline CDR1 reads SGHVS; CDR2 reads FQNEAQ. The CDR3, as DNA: TGTGCCAGCAACCTTCTTTTCCGGGACAGAGCCTATGGCTACACCTTC. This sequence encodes CASNLLFRDRAYGYTF.